The next 2 T cell receptor beta chains were all read from a single sample in a study of post-analysis software for immune sequencing data. Antigens for these TCRs are unknown. Researchers reported that TCR beta cDNA libraries carried unique molecular identifiers. One entry per CDR3 protein results from TCRdb running MiXCR on the PCR reads. The sample lists roughly 580,000 distinct CDR3 sequences, roughly 45% occurring once. Study-level results: Patients carried roughly 5 TRBV segments more frequently than controls did, and TRBV5-6, TRBV5-1 and TRBV20-1 were among them.

The specimen sequenced was blood. All receptors come from a girl aged 10 to 17 with multiple sclerosis.

This sequence joins TRBV10-3 and TRBJ2-7; no reliable D call. The CDR3 runs to 11 residues. Germline CDR1 is ENHRY and CDR2 is SYGVKD. V shed 6 bases and J shed 2 bases, with 5 bases lying between them. Here the CDR3 reads CAIRTAYEQYF. The CDR3 nucleotides read TGTGCCATCAGGACTGCCTACGAGCAGTACTTC.

The chain recombines TRBV27 with TRBJ1-2; 8 positions agree with TRBD1. CDR3 length equals 14 residues. Germline V gene sequence: CDR1 MNHEY, CDR2 SMNVEV (reference sequence). V was clipped by 3 bases and J by 2 bases; unmatched bases: 2. DNA of the CDR3: TGTGCCAGCAGTTTTGGGGACAGGAACTATGGCTACACCTTC. Translation gives CASSFGDRNYGYTF.